This TCR beta chain was recorded in a study of control samples from healthy donors and cancer patients. Losses at the gene ends were 7 bases for V and 8 bases for J; bases not matched to a gene: 7. Germline values: CDR1 DFQATT, CDR2 SNEGSKA (reference sequence). The CDR3 sequence is 11 residues long. This table comes from immunoSEQ multiplex PCR, and its TCRdb copy is limited to in-frame clones, with some not included. Here the sample spans about 150,000 clones, 80% to 90% being singletons. Sequencing was performed on blood. The TCR sequence derives from a man aged 18 to 30 in good health. This chain links TRBV20-1 with TRBJ1-1; 7 bases agree with TRBD1. The CDR3 DNA follows: TGCAGTGTTTCCTGGGACAGAGAAGCTTTCTTT. Encoded protein: CSVSWDREAFF.